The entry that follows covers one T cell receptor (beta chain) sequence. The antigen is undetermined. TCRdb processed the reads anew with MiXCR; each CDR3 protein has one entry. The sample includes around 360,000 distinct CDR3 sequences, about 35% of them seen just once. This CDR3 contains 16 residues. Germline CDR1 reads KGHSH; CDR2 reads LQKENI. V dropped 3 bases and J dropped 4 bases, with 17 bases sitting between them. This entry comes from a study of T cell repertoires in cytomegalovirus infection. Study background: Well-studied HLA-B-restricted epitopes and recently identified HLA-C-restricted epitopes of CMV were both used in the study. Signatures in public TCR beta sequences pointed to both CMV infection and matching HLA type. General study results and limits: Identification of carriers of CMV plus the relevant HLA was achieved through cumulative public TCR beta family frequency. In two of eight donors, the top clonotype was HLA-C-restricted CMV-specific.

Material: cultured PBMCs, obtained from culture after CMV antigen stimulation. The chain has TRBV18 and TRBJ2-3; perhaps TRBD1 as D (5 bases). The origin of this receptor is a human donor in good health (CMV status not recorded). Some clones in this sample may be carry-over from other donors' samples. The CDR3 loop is CASSPRQSSTPDTQYF. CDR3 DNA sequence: TGTGCCAGCTCACCCCGACAGAGCTCCACCCCAGATACGCAGTATTTT.